A selection of T cell receptor beta chains follows, all from one sample in a study of blood T cell repertoires in COVID-19. Using immunoSEQ multiplex PCR, the repertoire was profiled, and TCRdb retains in-frame clones only, with some absent. The sample lists some 150,000 clones, roughly 80% seen once, with 9% to 10% in the top ten. Source material: peripheral blood. The receptor set was obtained from a woman between 45 and 65 years old with active or convalescent COVID-19. CDR3s include the opening cysteine and the closing phenylalanine or tryptophan. The D gene is left open where the match is weak. Size is omitted from some rows. Given values are once, few, many or a class for expanded clones.

CDR3: CASSYLGLAGGGGDEQFF; DNA: TGTGCCAGCAGTTACTTAGGGCTAGCGGGAGGCGGTGGTGATGAGCAGTTCTTC; D: TRBD2; size: .; V: TRBV6-2/TRBV6-3; J: TRBJ2-1
CDR3: CASSHIGTGSSYEQYF; DNA: TGTGCCAGCAGCCATATTGGGACAGGTAGCTCCTACGAGCAGTACTTC; D: TRBD1; size: few; V: TRBV4-2; J: TRBJ2-7
CDR3: CASSQDYPGGPRDTQYF; DNA: TGTGCCAGCAGCCAAGATTATCCGGGGGGGCCTCGGGATACGCAGTATTTT; D: TRBD2; size: .; V: TRBV4-2; J: TRBJ2-3
CDR3: CSAEGQTEAFF; DNA: TGCAGTGCTGAGGGTCAGACTGAAGCTTTCTTT; D: .; size: .; V: TRBV20-1; J: TRBJ1-1
CDR3: CASRQTNTEAFF; DNA: TGTGCCTCCCGCCAGACTAACACTGAAGCTTTCTTT; D: .; size: .; V: TRBV30; J: TRBJ1-1
CDR3: CASSLYRGANTGELFF; DNA: TGTGCCAGCAGCTTGTACAGGGGCGCGAACACCGGGGAGCTGTTTTTT; D: TRBD1; size: few; V: TRBV5-4; J: TRBJ2-2
CDR3: CASSLPEASYNEQFF; DNA: TGTGCCAGCTCACTCCCGGAGGCCTCCTACAATGAGCAGTTCTTC; D: .; size: once; V: TRBV18; J: TRBJ2-1
CDR3: CASSQIQGLDQPQHF; DNA: TGTGCCAGCAGCCAGATACAGGGTTTAGATCAGCCCCAGCATTTT; D: .; size: .; V: TRBV3-1/TRBV3-2; J: TRBJ1-5
CDR3: CASSQIPSGGSGELFF; DNA: TGTGCCAGCAGCCAAATTCCATCAGGGGGGTCCGGGGAGCTGTTTTTT; D: .; size: .; V: TRBV7-3; J: TRBJ2-2
CDR3: CASSFDLMQGGTQYF; DNA: TGTGCCAGCAGCTTTGACCTGATGCAGGGTGGGACCCAGTACTTC; D: .; size: .; V: TRBV5-5; J: TRBJ2-5
CDR3: CASSQDETSGFSYNEQFF; DNA: TGTGCCAGCAGCCAAGACGAAACTAGCGGATTCTCCTACAATGAGCAGTTCTTC; D: TRBD2; size: few; V: TRBV3-1/TRBV3-2; J: TRBJ2-1
CDR3: CASSPSSGSSYNEQFF; DNA: TGTGCCAGCAGTCCTTCTAGCGGGAGCTCCTACAATGAGCAGTTCTTC; D: TRBD2; size: .; V: TRBV28; J: TRBJ2-1
CDR3: CASSDPQNYGYTF; DNA: TGTGCCAGCAGTGACCCCCAAAACTATGGCTACACCTTC; D: .; size: few; V: TRBV2; J: TRBJ1-2
CDR3: CASSEDRGWDGYTF; DNA: TGTGCCAGCAGTGAAGATCGGGGGTGGGATGGCTACACCTTC; D: .; size: .; V: TRBV6-1; J: TRBJ1-2
CDR3: CASSIDAGRGAQYF; DNA: TGTGCCAGTAGTATAGACGCAGGCAGGGGGGCTCAGTACTTC; D: .; size: .; V: TRBV19; J: TRBJ2-4
CDR3: CASSLAQARGYTF; DNA: TGTGCCAGCAGCTTAGCCCAGGCGCGTGGCTACACCTTC; D: .; size: few; V: TRBV7-8; J: TRBJ1-2
CDR3: CASSSAGNTLMRAFF; DNA: TGTGCCAGCAGTTCCGCCGGGAACACCCTAATGCGCGCTTTCTTT; D: .; size: .; V: TRBV6-2/TRBV6-3; J: TRBJ1-1
CDR3: CASSPGQGFYGYTF; DNA: TGTGCCAGCAGCCCCGGACAGGGCTTCTATGGCTACACCTTC; D: TRBD1; size: .; V: TRBV5-6; J: TRBJ1-2
CDR3: CASHPSLGARGNEQFF; DNA: TGTGCCAGCCACCCGTCCCTGGGGGCGCGGGGGAATGAGCAGTTCTTC; D: .; size: .; V: TRBV18; J: TRBJ2-1
CDR3: CASSHRKNQGFGEAFF; DNA: TGTGCCAGCAGCCACCGAAAGAATCAGGGGTTTGGTGAAGCTTTCTTT; D: .; size: .; V: TRBV3-1/TRBV3-2; J: TRBJ1-1
CDR3: CASSYSAGDRISEQFF; DNA: TGTGCCAGCAGTTACTCGGCAGGGGACCGGATCAGTGAGCAGTTCTTC; D: .; size: .; V: TRBV6-5; J: TRBJ2-1
CDR3: CASSGIRTGNTGELFF; DNA: TGTGCCAGCAGCGGGATCAGGACAGGGAACACCGGGGAGCTGTTTTTT; D: TRBD1; size: .; V: TRBV28; J: TRBJ2-2
CDR3: CASSQGVGTGGYGYTF; DNA: TGCGCCAGCAGCCAAGGGGTGGGGACAGGGGGTTATGGCTACACCTTC; D: TRBD1; size: medium-sized; V: TRBV4-3; J: TRBJ1-2
CDR3: CASPRADDLREQYF; DNA: TGTGCCAGCCCGAGGGCGGACGACCTGCGGGAGCAGTACTTC; D: .; size: .; V: TRBV7-3; J: TRBJ2-7
CDR3: CASSSEPGGTEAGANVLTF; DNA: TGTGCCAGCAGCTCGGAGCCAGGGGGTACCGAGGCTGGGGCCAACGTCCTGACTTTC; D: TRBD1; size: .; V: TRBV7-6; J: TRBJ2-6
CDR3: CATSDQGARGNQPQHF; DNA: TGTGCCACCAGTGACCAGGGGGCGCGGGGCAATCAGCCCCAGCATTTT; D: TRBD1; size: .; V: TRBV24-1; J: TRBJ1-5
CDR3: CASRTSWYEQYF; DNA: TGTGCCAGCAGGACATCATGGTACGAGCAGTACTTC; D: .; size: .; V: TRBV6-5; J: TRBJ2-7
CDR3: CASSETGTGGNTIYF; DNA: TGTGCCAGCAGTGAAACCGGGACAGGTGGAAACACCATATATTTT; D: TRBD1; size: once; V: TRBV2; J: TRBJ1-3
CDR3: CASSERQVSEQYF; DNA: TGTGCCAGCAGTGAAAGGCAGGTGAGCGAGCAGTACTTC; D: .; size: .; V: TRBV6-1; J: TRBJ2-7
CDR3: CAISPAGYYGYTF; DNA: TGTGCCATCTCCCCGGCAGGCTACTATGGCTACACCTTC; D: .; size: .; V: TRBV28; J: TRBJ1-2
CDR3: CASSERNYGYTF; DNA: TGTGCCAGCAGTGAACGGAACTATGGCTACACCTTC; D: .; size: .; V: TRBV2; J: TRBJ1-2
CDR3: CASRSSGGYNEQFF; DNA: TGTGCTAGTAGGAGTAGCGGGGGGTACAATGAGCAGTTCTTC; D: TRBD2; size: .; V: TRBV12-5; J: TRBJ2-1
CDR3: CAWRNFGLVEQYF; DNA: TGTGCCTGGAGGAACTTCGGACTAGTCGAGCAGTACTTC; D: TRBD2; size: .; V: TRBV30; J: TRBJ2-7
CDR3: CASSEKRGGLMNTEAFF; DNA: TGTGCCAGCAGTGAAAAGCGGGGGGGGCTTATGAACACTGAAGCTTTCTTT; D: .; size: .; V: TRBV6-1; J: TRBJ1-1
CDR3: CASSSLAHYNEQFF; DNA: TGTGCCAGCAGCTCCCTGGCCCACTACAATGAGCAGTTCTTC; D: .; size: .; V: TRBV7-9; J: TRBJ2-1
CDR3: CASGPSGRSSYNEQFF; DNA: TGCGCCAGCGGACCTAGCGGGAGGAGCTCCTACAATGAGCAGTTCTTC; D: TRBD2; size: .; V: TRBV5-1; J: TRBJ2-1
CDR3: CASSRVGLEGEQYF; DNA: TGTGCCAGCAGCCGGGTAGGGTTAGAGGGCGAGCAGTACTTC; D: .; size: .; V: TRBV5-6; J: TRBJ2-7
CDR3: CASSGGPGGPANNSPLHF; DNA: TGCGCCAGCAGCGGGGGGCCCGGGGGGCCCGCTAATAATTCACCCCTCCACTTT; D: .; size: .; V: TRBV5-1; J: TRBJ1-6
CDR3: CASTGVEAPYNEQFF; DNA: TGTGCCAGCACGGGGGTGGAGGCCCCCTACAATGAGCAGTTCTTC; D: .; size: .; V: TRBV2; J: TRBJ2-1
CDR3: CSASILGQDKYEQFF; DNA: TGCAGTGCGAGTATCTTAGGACAGGATAAGTATGAGCAGTTCTTC; D: TRBD1; size: .; V: TRBV20-1; J: TRBJ2-1
CDR3: CAICSAGGAEAFF; DNA: TGTGCCATCTGCTCCGCAGGGGGCGCTGAAGCTTTCTTT; D: TRBD1; size: .; V: TRBV10-3; J: TRBJ1-1
CDR3: CASRWGDNSPLHF; DNA: TGTGCCAGCAGGTGGGGGGATAATTCACCCCTCCACTTT; D: .; size: .; V: TRBV28; J: TRBJ1-6
CDR3: CASSQNDRNTEAFF; DNA: TGTGCCAGCAGCCAAAACGACAGGAACACTGAAGCTTTCTTT; D: .; size: .; V: TRBV3-1/TRBV3-2; J: TRBJ1-1
CDR3: CASSPQGAGPYEQYF; DNA: TGTGCCAGCAGTCCCCAGGGGGCGGGCCCCTACGAGCAGTACTTC; D: TRBD1; size: .; V: TRBV6-5; J: TRBJ2-7
CDR3: CARSLARSGANVLTF; DNA: TGTGCCAGAAGCTTGGCCCGCTCTGGGGCCAACGTCCTGACTTTC; D: .; size: few; V: TRBV5-3; J: TRBJ2-6
CDR3: CASSWAGEYPFF; DNA: TGTGCCAGCAGTTGGGCGGGAGAATATCCGTTCTTC; D: TRBD2; size: .; V: TRBV6-2/TRBV6-3; J: TRBJ2-1
CDR3: CASSRDTYNYGYTF; DNA: TGCGCCAGCAGCCGGGACACCTACAACTATGGCTACACCTTC; D: .; size: .; V: TRBV10-2; J: TRBJ1-2
CDR3: CASSNTGGAETQYF; DNA: TGTGCCAGCAGCAACACGGGCGGGGCGGAGACCCAGTACTTC; D: .; size: .; V: TRBV7-3; J: TRBJ2-5
CDR3: CASSLDRVWPEAFF; DNA: TGTGCCAGCAGTTTAGATCGGGTATGGCCCGAAGCTTTCTTT; D: .; size: .; V: TRBV28; J: TRBJ1-1
CDR3: CASSEAAEGQPQHF; DNA: TGTGCCAGCAGTGAAGCGGCGGAGGGGCAGCCCCAGCATTTT; D: .; size: .; V: TRBV6-1; J: TRBJ1-5
CDR3: CASSRGTATNEKLFF; DNA: TGCGCCAGCAGTCGGGGGACAGCAACTAATGAAAAACTGTTTTTT; D: TRBD1; size: .; V: TRBV23-1; J: TRBJ1-4
CDR3: CASSFSRDGTEAFF; DNA: TGTGCCAGCAGCTTTTCCAGGGATGGAACTGAAGCTTTCTTT; D: .; size: .; V: TRBV7-3; J: TRBJ1-1
CDR3: CASSLSGGETQYF; DNA: TGTGCCAGCAGTTTATCAGGGGGAGAGACCCAGTACTTC; D: TRBD1; size: .; V: TRBV28; J: TRBJ2-5
CDR3: CASSLEAGAVNEQFF; DNA: TGCGCCAGCAGCTTGGAGGCGGGAGCGGTAAATGAGCAGTTCTTC; D: TRBD2; size: .; V: TRBV5-1; J: TRBJ2-1